Below are 9 T cell receptor beta chains sequenced from a single sample in a study of T cell changes during pregnancy in multiple sclerosis (dated by TCRdb to between 2018 and 2021). Libraries were made using the immunoSEQ multiplex PCR assay. Imported from immuneACCESS, the table was reduced by TCRdb to in-frame sequences with V and J called. These copies leave out some clones; in studies compared against another copy, an unresolved V gene accounts for under half, and the cause of the remainder is not known. The sample contains tens of thousands of clones, about 91% of them found a single time. Under 6% of the sample rests with the top ten. The input for sequencing was CD8+ T cells from peripheral blood mononuclear cells, taken before pregnancy. These receptors all come from a female donor with multiple sclerosis, enrolled in a pregnancy study.

CDR3 nucleotides: TGTGCCAGCAAGGGGACAGGGGGCTCTCTCTCTGGGGCCAACGTCCTGACTTTC. It is translated as CASKGTGGSLSGANVLTF. The chain carries TRBV14 and TRBJ2-6, with TRBD1 identical over 12 bases. The CDR3 spans 18 residues. CDR1 and CDR2 from the germline V gene are SGHDN and FVKESK. V gave up 7 bases and J gave up 0 bases; unmatched junction bases: 7.

The rearrangement links TRBV30 to TRBJ2-1; 11 bases agree with TRBD2. The CDR3 covers 15 residues. With V trimmed by 4 bases and J by 5 bases, 7 bases remained unmatched. Looked up from germline, CDR1 is GTSNPN and CDR2 is SVGIG (reference sequence). CDR3: CAWTSTSGVHNEQFF. The CDR3 nucleotides read TGTGCCTGGACCTCGACTAGCGGGGTACACAATGAGCAGTTCTTC.

The chain recombines TRBV5-1 with TRBJ1-2; D is possibly TRBD1 (5 bases). Germline CDR1 is SGHRS and CDR2 is YFSETQ. V was pared by 2 bases and J by 6 bases, with 17 bases between. The CDR3 spans 15 residues. The CDR3, as DNA: TGCGCCAGCAGCTTTTCGACAGTTACTGGCGATGGCTACACCTTC. It specifies CASSFSTVTGDGYTF.

The chain uses TRBV7-9 and TRBJ2-5, with 8 bases fitting TRBD2. From germline, CDR1 is SEHNR and CDR2 FQNEAQ (reference sequence). After removal of 3 bases from V and 0 bases from J, the junction contained 6 bases not matched to a gene. This CDR3 is 16 amino acids long. CDR3: CASSLPGRGDQETQYF. The CDR3 nucleotides read TGTGCCAGCAGCTTGCCCGGGCGGGGGGACCAAGAGACCCAGTACTTC.

The chain is built from TRBV9 and TRBJ2-7; TRBD1 is a possible D gene (6 bases). CDR3 size: 13 residues. Per germline, CDR1 SGDLS and CDR2 YYNGEE. V was clipped by 1 base and J by 6 bases, with 11 bases between them. The CDR3: CASSVRVRGEQYF. CDR3 sequence (DNA): TGTGCCAGCAGCGTACGGGTCAGGGGCGAGCAGTACTTC.

A single count supports this clone. The V and J genes are TRBV27 and TRBJ1-4; D is ambiguous. The ends were cut back, 2 bases at V and 2 bases at J, with 15 bases in the middle. Germline assignment: CDR1 MNHEY and CDR2 SMNVEV (reference sequence). This CDR3 comprises 17 residues. The CDR3 sequence is CASSLRGRGPTNEKLFF. The CDR3 region has the DNA TGTGCCAGCAGTTTACGGGGTCGTGGACCGACTAATGAAAAACTGTTTTTT.

V gene TRBV5-4 combines with J gene TRBJ2-3, with a tentative D call TRBD2 (5 bases). The ends were cut back, 0 bases at V and 3 bases at J, with 14 bases in the middle. CDR3 length equals 16 residues. Germline V CDR1 and CDR2: SGHNT, YYREEE (reference sequence). The CDR3, as DNA: TGTGCCAGCAGCTTGGGGGTGGGAGCAGGAACAGATACGCAGTATTTT. Encoded protein: CASSLGVGAGTDTQYF.

The chain uses TRBV7-9 and TRBJ2-7; the match to TRBD1 covers 10 bases. The CDR3 consists of 16 residues. Germline V gene data show CDR1 as SEHNR and CDR2 as FQNEAQ (reference sequence). Losses at the gene ends were 3 bases for V and 5 bases for J; bases not matched to a gene: 10. CDR3 loop: CASSFPTGQGGDEQYF. CDR3 nucleotide sequence: TGTGCCAGCAGCTTCCCCACAGGACAGGGGGGGGACGAGCAGTACTTC.

The rearrangement links TRBV19 to TRBJ1-2, with a possible D match to TRBD1 (5 bases). V gave up 0 bases and J gave up 0 bases, with 14 bases separating them. The CDR3 consists of 17 residues. Germline CDR1 LNHDA, CDR2 SQIVND (reference sequence). CDR3 region: CASSIDLETETNYGYTF. The CDR3 nucleotides are TGTGCCAGTAGTATAGATCTAGAGACAGAAACTAACTATGGCTACACCTTC.